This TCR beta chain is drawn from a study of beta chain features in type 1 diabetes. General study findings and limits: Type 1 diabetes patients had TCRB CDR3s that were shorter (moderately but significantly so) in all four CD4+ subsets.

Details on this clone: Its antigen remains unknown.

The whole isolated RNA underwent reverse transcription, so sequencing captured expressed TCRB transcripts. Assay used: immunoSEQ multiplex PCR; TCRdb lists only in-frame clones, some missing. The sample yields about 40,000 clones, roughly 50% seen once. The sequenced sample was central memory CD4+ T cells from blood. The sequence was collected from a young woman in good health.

The CDR3 region is CASSLGLADYNEQFF. Written as DNA, the CDR3 is TGCGCCAGCAGCTTGGGACTAGCGGATTACAATGAGCAGTTCTTC. This chain connects TRBV5-1 to TRBJ2-1, with TRBD2 matching over 9 bases. The length of the CDR3 is 15 residues. V was pared by 0 bases and J by 4 bases, with 2 bases of the junction left unmatched. Per the germline V gene, CDR1 is SGHRS and CDR2 is YFSETQ.